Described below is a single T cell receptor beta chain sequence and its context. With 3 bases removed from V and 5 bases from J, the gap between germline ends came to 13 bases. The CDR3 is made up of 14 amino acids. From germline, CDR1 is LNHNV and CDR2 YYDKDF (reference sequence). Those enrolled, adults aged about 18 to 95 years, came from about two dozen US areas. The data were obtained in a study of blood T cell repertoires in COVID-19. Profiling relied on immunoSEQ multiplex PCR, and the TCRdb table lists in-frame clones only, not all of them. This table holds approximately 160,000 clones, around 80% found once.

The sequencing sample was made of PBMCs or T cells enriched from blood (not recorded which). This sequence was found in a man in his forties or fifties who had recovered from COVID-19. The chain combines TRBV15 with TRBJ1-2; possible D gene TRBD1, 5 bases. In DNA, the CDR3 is TGTGCCACCAGCAGTGGCGGGACCTCTTATGGCTACACCTTC. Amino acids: CATSSGGTSYGYTF.